Below, 13 T cell receptor beta chains from the same sample are listed, as sequenced in a study of T cell responses to AZD1222 COVID-19 vaccine. Some clones are missing from TCRdb's copy, which holds only in-frame ones; the method was immunoSEQ multiplex PCR. The data show about 150,000 clones, less than 95% seen once. The sample consisted of peripheral blood, taken on day 0 of AZD1222 vaccination. Source of these receptors: an adult in good health.

CDR3 sequence reads: CASSLAGHGNTIYF. CDR3 coding DNA: TGTGCCAGCAGCTTAGCAGGGCACGGAAACACCATATATTTT. This rearrangement joins TRBV7-2 to TRBJ1-3; D remains unclear. The CDR3 runs 14 residues. Germline V gene sequence: CDR1 SGHTA, CDR2 FQGNSA. Trimming removed 0 bases at V and 4 bases at J, with 7 bases between.

This chain uses TRBV2 with TRBJ1-1, with TRBD1 matching 7 bases. Germline loops: CDR1 SNHLY, CDR2 FYNNEI. J lost 4 bases, V lost 5 bases, and 4 bases had no gene match. CDR3 length: 13 amino acids. CDR3 DNA: TGTGCCAGCAGTCCTAACAGGGGCACTGAAGCTTTCTTT. It encodes CASSPNRGTEAFF.

The chain combines TRBV27 with TRBJ1-2; TRBD1 aligns across 9 bases. The germline CDR1 and CDR2 sequences are MNHEY and SMNVEV (reference sequence). V lost 1 base to trimming and J lost 6 bases; unmatched junction nucleotides: 9. The CDR3 has 16 amino acids. In DNA form, the CDR3 reads TGTGCCAGCAGTTTATTATTGGACAGGGGAAAGCATGGCTACACCTTC. Translating it yields CASSLLLDRGKHGYTF.

The count of this clone is one. The V gene is TRBV12-3 or TRBV12-4, the J gene TRBJ2-2; D is tentatively TRBD1 or TRBD2 (5 bases each). The CDR3 loop spans 13 amino acids. V dropped 6 bases and J dropped 4 bases, with 9 bases sitting between them. The CDR3: CASREGTTGELFF. CDR3 sequence (DNA): TGTGCCAGCAGGGAAGGGACCACCGGGGAGCTGTTTTTT.

The chain carries TRBV2 and TRBJ1-6, with unresolved D. Germline CDR1 and CDR2: SNHLY and FYNNEI. Trimming pared 4 bases from V and 8 bases from J, leaving 12 bases between. CDR3 size: 14 residues. The DNA for the CDR3 is TGTGCCAGCAGTGTAGGACTAGGGCATTCACCCCTCCACTTT. Its protein is CASSVGLGHSPLHF.

The chain has TRBV2 and TRBJ1-3; tentatively, D is TRBD1 (5 bases). The germline V and J ends were trimmed by 6 bases and 2 bases, with 14 bases remaining between them. Germline CDR1 SNHLY, CDR2 FYNNEI. The CDR3 length is 15 residues. The CDR3 region is CASSDGRGTGNTIYF. The CDR3 DNA sequence: TGTGCCAGCAGCGACGGACGGGGGACTGGAAACACCATATATTTT.

CDR3 in amino acids: CAWSVTGDAYEQYF. In nucleotides, the CDR3 is TGTGCCTGGAGTGTCACGGGGGACGCCTACGAGCAGTACTTC. The chain couples TRBV30 to TRBJ2-7; D is possibly TRBD2 (6 bases). Germline assignment: CDR1 GTSNPN and CDR2 SVGIG (reference sequence). The CDR3 is 14 amino acids. V was trimmed by 0 bases and J by 2 bases, leaving 11 bases between them.

The rearrangement links TRBV18 to TRBJ1-1, with D possibly TRBD1 on 5 matching bases. CDR1 KGHSH and CDR2 LQKENI come from the germline V gene. The length of the CDR3 is 13 residues. V shed 8 bases and J shed 4 bases, with 14 bases lying between them. The CDR3 region is CASARGLVTEAFF. CDR3 nucleotides: TGTGCCAGCGCCCGGGGCCTCGTCACTGAAGCTTTCTTT.

The CDR3 here is CASSRKGQTNEKLFF. In DNA form, the CDR3 reads TGTGCCAGCAGCAGAAAAGGACAGACTAATGAAAAACTGTTTTTT. The chain recombines TRBV5-4 with TRBJ1-4; TRBD1 might be the D (6 bases). Germline V lookup: CDR1 SGHNT, CDR2 YYREEE (reference sequence). This CDR3 is 15 amino acids long. The ends were cut back, 4 bases at V and 2 bases at J, with 12 bases in the middle.

This clone was seen only once. The chain carries TRBV9 and TRBJ2-1; the D gene is possibly TRBD1 (6 bases). Germline V gives CDR1 SGDLS, CDR2 YYNGEE. The CDR3 sequence is 15 residues long. V dropped 4 bases and J dropped 7 bases, with 18 bases sitting between them. The CDR3 DNA reads as TGTGCCAGCAGCTCAGGACAGCCGGCGTATAATGAGCAGTTCTTC. Translated, it gives CASSSGQPAYNEQFF.

This clone was detected only a few times. Other DNA variants within this sample encode the same CDR3. The V gene is TRBV28, the J gene TRBJ1-1, with D perhaps matching TRBD1 (5 bases). Germline V gene data show CDR1 as MDHEN and CDR2 as SYDVKM. Trimming cost V 6 bases and J 2 bases, with 10 bases left between them. There are 13 residues in the CDR3. CDR3 sequence (DNA): TGTGCCAGCAGAGGGACTCTAAACACTGAAGCTTTCTTT. It specifies CASRGTLNTEAFF.

The J gene is TRBJ2-3, the V gene TRBV9, with D unresolved. Trimming removed 0 bases at V and 6 bases at J, with 11 bases between. Germline CDR1 reads SGDLS; CDR2 reads YYNGEE. This CDR3 has 14 residues. The CDR3 bases are TGTGCCAGCAGCGTAGTAGCTTTGGGGGATACGCAGTATTTT. Protein: CASSVVALGDTQYF. The full variable domain, with the rest looked up from reference TRBV9 and TRBJ2-3, is DSGVTQTPKHLITATGQRVTLRCSPRSGDLSVYWYQQSLDQGLQFLIQYYNGEERAKGNILERFSAQQFPDLHSELNLSSLELGDSALYFCASSVVALGDTQYFGPGTRLTVL.

This chain uses TRBV5-1 with TRBJ1-1, with 8 bases that match TRBD1. In germline, CDR1 is SGHRS, CDR2 YFSETQ. V shed 3 bases and J 0 bases; nucleotides not matched to a gene: 7. The CDR3 runs 16 residues. The chain's CDR3 is CASSWAQGGLNTEAFF. The CDR3 bases are TGCGCCAGCAGCTGGGCACAGGGGGGTCTGAACACTGAAGCTTTCTTT.